One sample yielded the 19 T cell receptor beta chains listed below, sequenced in a study of T cells after yellow fever vaccination. MiXCR, applied by TCRdb to the 5' RACE reads, yields one record per CDR3 protein. The sample has about 210,000 distinct CDR3 sequences; more than 3% are singletons. Sequences were derived from CD4+ T cells sorted from PBMCs, sampled 10 days after the yellow fever booster vaccination. These receptors were collected from a man younger than 30 who received the YFV17D yellow fever vaccine.

This clonotype has at least ten counts. V usage is TRBV20-1 and J usage is TRBJ2-3; perhaps TRBD2 as D (5 bases). CDR3 size: 12 residues. Trimming removed 3 bases at V and 6 bases at J, with 10 bases between. CDR1 and CDR2 from the germline V gene are DFQATT and SNEGSKA (reference sequence). CDR3 loop: CSASAWEDTQYF. CDR3 DNA: TGCAGTGCTAGCGCTTGGGAGGATACGCAGTATTTT.

This CDR3 reads CASSWRGGDNEQFF. The CDR3, as DNA: TGTGCCAGCAGCTGGCGGGGGGGAGACAATGAGCAGTTCTTC. The chain joins TRBV7-2 to TRBJ2-1; 9 positions match TRBD2. V lost 4 bases, J lost 5 bases, and 3 bases stayed unmatched. Looked up from germline, CDR1 is SGHTA and CDR2 is FQGNSA. The CDR3 totals 14 residues.

This clonotype has ten or more counts. This chain links TRBV6-5 with TRBJ1-2, with TRBD1 matching over 9 bases. Trimming took 6 bases from V and 8 from J; bases not matched to a gene: 10. The CDR3 spans 14 residues. Germline CDR1 reads MNHEY; CDR2 reads SVGAGI. The CDR3 sequence: CASSKNRGRGGYTF. CDR3 DNA: TGTGCCAGCAGCAAGAACAGGGGGCGCGGGGGCTACACCTTC.

This clonotype was observed a handful of times. The CDR3 region has the DNA TGCAGTGCTGCCCCGGGACAGCGAATCACCGGGGAGCTGTTTTTT. Encoded protein: CSAAPGQRITGELFF. This chain uses TRBV20-1 with TRBJ2-2; TRBD1 matches at 7 bases. The germline gives CDR1 DFQATT, CDR2 SNEGSKA (reference sequence). The CDR3 is 15 amino acids. V lost 5 bases to trimming and J lost 4 bases; unmatched junction nucleotides: 10.

This clonotype was observed a handful of times. V gene TRBV20-1 combines with J gene TRBJ2-3, with 9 bases identical to TRBD2. This CDR3 comprises 15 residues. In germline, CDR1 is DFQATT, CDR2 SNEGSKA (reference sequence). V lost 3 bases to trimming and J lost 4 bases; unmatched junction nucleotides: 8. The CDR3: CSASSSAGGPDTQYF. CDR3 bases: TGCAGTGCTAGTTCTTCGGCGGGGGGGCCAGATACGCAGTATTTT.

This clonotype was recorded at least ten times. The chain employs TRBV20-1 and TRBJ1-2; no definite D call. The CDR3 runs to 12 residues. The ends were cut back, 5 bases at V and 4 bases at J, with 11 bases in the middle. Germline values: CDR1 DFQATT, CDR2 SNEGSKA (reference sequence). CDR3 in amino acids: CSAAGGVYGYTF. For the CDR3, the DNA is TGCAGTGCTGCAGGCGGTGTCTATGGCTACACCTTC.

The CDR3 DNA is TGTGCCAGCTCACCTAGAGTACACCACTCCTACAATGAGCAGTTCTTC. It yields the protein CASSPRVHHSYNEQFF. The chain has TRBV18 and TRBJ2-1; no reliable D call. V was shortened by 3 bases and J by 0 bases, with 12 bases between the two germline ends. Germline loops: CDR1 KGHSH, CDR2 LQKENI. The length of the CDR3 is 16 residues. The whole variable domain, filled in from reference TRBV18 and TRBJ2-1, reads NAGVMQNPRHLVRRRGQEARLRCSPMKGHSHVYWYRQLPEEGLKFMVYLQKENIIDESGMPKERFSAEFPKEGPSILRIQQVVRGDSAAYFCASSPRVHHSYNEQFFGPGTRLTVL.

This clonotype was seen at least ten times. The rearrangement uses TRBV19 and TRBJ2-7; TRBD2 matches 8 bases. J was trimmed by 2 bases and V by 11 bases; bases with no gene match: 8. There are 13 residues in the CDR3. Germline V gene data show CDR1 as LNHDA and CDR2 as SQIVND (reference sequence). Here the CDR3 reads CAGTSGPTYEQYF. CDR3 DNA: TGTGCCGGAACTAGCGGTCCCACCTACGAGCAGTACTTC.

In this sample, this clonotype turned up many times. This chain uses TRBV7-9 with TRBJ2-7; D unresolved. V shed 4 bases and J shed 6 bases, with 13 bases lying between them. Per the germline V gene, CDR1 is SEHNR and CDR2 is FQNEAQ (reference sequence). The CDR3 sequence is 13 residues long. The CDR3 nucleotides are TGTGCCAGCAGCTCCGCTCATCTAGGCGAGCAGTACGTC. It codes for CASSSAHLGEQYV.

This clonotype was observed a few times. This sequence joins TRBV6-6 and TRBJ1-3; D gene unclear. CDR1 and CDR2 from the germline V gene are MNHNY and SVGAGI (reference sequence). V was pared by 0 bases and J by 0 bases, with 12 bases between. The CDR3 is 17 residues long. The CDR3 DNA sequence: TGTGCCAGCAGTTACTCGATTGGTGTAAGCTCTGGAAACACCATATATTTT. This codes for CASSYSIGVSSGNTIYF.

The chain recombines TRBV11-3 with TRBJ2-5, with D maybe TRBD1 (6 bases). Between the trimmed V and J ends, which lost 4 bases and 4 bases, there was a span of 10 bases. The CDR3 loop spans 13 amino acids. Germline V lookup: CDR1 SGHNT, CDR2 YENEEA. The CDR3 protein is CASSSDSRETQYF. CDR3 bases: TGTGCCAGCAGCTCGGACAGTCGAGAGACCCAGTACTTC.

This clonotype was observed at least ten times. The V and J genes are TRBV11-3 and TRBJ2-1; perhaps TRBD2 as D (5 bases). The CDR3 totals 14 residues. CDR1 SGHNT and CDR2 YENEEA come from the germline V gene. V lost 0 bases to trimming and J lost 4 bases, with 7 bases between them. CDR3 region: CASSLEAEYNEQFF. DNA for the CDR3: TGTGCCAGCAGCTTAGAAGCGGAATACAATGAGCAGTTCTTC.

In its sample, this clonotype was seen many times. J is TRBJ2-5 and V is TRBV20-1; D is tentatively TRBD1 or TRBD2 (5 bases each). The CDR3 runs to 13 residues. Trimming pared 3 bases from V and 0 bases from J, leaving 8 bases between. CDR1 DFQATT and CDR2 SNEGSKA come from the germline V gene (reference sequence). CDR3 sequence reads: CSARGTDQETQYF. CDR3 nucleotides: TGCAGTGCTAGGGGGACGGACCAAGAGACCCAGTACTTC.

In its sample, this clonotype was seen a few times. The gene calls are TRBV9 and TRBJ1-2; 9 bases align to TRBD1. The length of the CDR3 is 15 residues. CDR1 is SGDLS and CDR2 is YYNGEE in the germline V gene. Losses at the gene ends were 2 bases for V and 6 bases for J; bases not matched to a gene: 8. The DNA for the CDR3 is TGTGCCAGCAGCGTTATGGACAGGGGCTTGGATGGCTACACCTTC. This encodes CASSVMDRGLDGYTF.

This clonotype has ten or more counts. The chain couples TRBV28 to TRBJ2-2; 8 nucleotides align to TRBD2. CDR3 size: 15 residues. Germline V gene sequence: CDR1 MDHEN, CDR2 SYDVKM. V shed 6 bases, J shed 4 bases, and the junction held 7 bases outside the gene matches. The chain's CDR3 is CASSLGGAVTGELFF. The CDR3 DNA reads as TGTGCCAGCAGCCTCGGGGGGGCGGTCACCGGGGAGCTGTTTTTT.

On this clonotype itself: Sequence at one end of the junction differs from germline and may be a read error. J is TRBJ1-1 and V is TRBV12-3 or TRBV12-4, with a weak D call TRBD1 (6 bases). The CDR3 loop spans 15 amino acids. The CDR3 region is CDSSSHRAVNSEAFF. The CDR3 nucleotides are TGTGACAGCAGTTCACACAGGGCAGTGAACTCTGAAGCTTTCTTT.

This clonotype has ten or more counts. The chain recombines TRBV12-3 or TRBV12-4 with TRBJ1-1; TRBD1 agrees at 9 bases. The CDR3 sequence is 14 residues long. Losses at the gene ends were 7 bases for V and 2 bases for J; bases not matched to a gene: 5. CDR3 amino acids: CASNYRGRNTEAFF. The DNA of the CDR3 is TGTGCCAGCAATTACAGGGGGCGAAACACTGAAGCTTTCTTT.

The chain carries TRBV18 and TRBJ1-1; no definite D call. V was cut by 2 bases and J by 0 bases, with 13 bases left in between. The CDR3 is 16 residues long. Germline CDR1 reads KGHSH; CDR2 reads LQKENI. The CDR3 coding sequence is TGTGCCAGCTCACCAAGTCAGGAATACATGAACACTGAAGCTTTCTTT. Its protein is CASSPSQEYMNTEAFF.

The sample holds many counts of this clonotype. The chain carries TRBV28 and TRBJ2-7, with 8 bases that match TRBD1. The CDR3 covers 15 residues. Germline loops: CDR1 MDHEN, CDR2 SYDVKM. Unmatched junction bases numbered 9, after V lost 3 bases and J lost 5 bases. The CDR3 DNA reads as TGTGCCAGCAGTTTGAGTGATGGACAGGGCCACGAGCAGTACGTC. Protein product: CASSLSDGQGHEQYV.